This T cell receptor (beta chain) came from a study of breast tumors, draining lymph nodes, adjacent tissues. TCRdb itself ran the multiplex PCR reads through MiXCR, one entry per CDR3 protein. The data hold 200,000 to 250,000 distinct CDR3 sequences, with less than 40% observed a single time. Study observations and caveats: Tumors had less TCR diversity than lymph nodes, more than nontumor tissue. Most tumor T cells seemingly derive from lymph node, then expand in tumor.

Breast cancer patients provided tissue from their axillary draining lymph nodes. This clonotype was picked up many times. Its antigen is as yet unknown. The CDR3 sequence is 14 residues long. V was cut by 5 bases and J by 8 bases, with 16 bases left in between. The germline V gene has CDR1 LNHNV and CDR2 YYDKDF (reference sequence). The receptor's source is a female donor with breast cancer. Some clones in this sample may be carry-over from other donors' samples. The source material was axillary lymph node tissue. The gene calls are TRBV15 and TRBJ2-1; D might be TRBD2 (5 bases). The CDR3 DNA sequence: TGTGCCACCAGCGACGGGCGGAGGAGCTATGAGCAGTTCTTC. It encodes CATSDGRRSYEQFF.